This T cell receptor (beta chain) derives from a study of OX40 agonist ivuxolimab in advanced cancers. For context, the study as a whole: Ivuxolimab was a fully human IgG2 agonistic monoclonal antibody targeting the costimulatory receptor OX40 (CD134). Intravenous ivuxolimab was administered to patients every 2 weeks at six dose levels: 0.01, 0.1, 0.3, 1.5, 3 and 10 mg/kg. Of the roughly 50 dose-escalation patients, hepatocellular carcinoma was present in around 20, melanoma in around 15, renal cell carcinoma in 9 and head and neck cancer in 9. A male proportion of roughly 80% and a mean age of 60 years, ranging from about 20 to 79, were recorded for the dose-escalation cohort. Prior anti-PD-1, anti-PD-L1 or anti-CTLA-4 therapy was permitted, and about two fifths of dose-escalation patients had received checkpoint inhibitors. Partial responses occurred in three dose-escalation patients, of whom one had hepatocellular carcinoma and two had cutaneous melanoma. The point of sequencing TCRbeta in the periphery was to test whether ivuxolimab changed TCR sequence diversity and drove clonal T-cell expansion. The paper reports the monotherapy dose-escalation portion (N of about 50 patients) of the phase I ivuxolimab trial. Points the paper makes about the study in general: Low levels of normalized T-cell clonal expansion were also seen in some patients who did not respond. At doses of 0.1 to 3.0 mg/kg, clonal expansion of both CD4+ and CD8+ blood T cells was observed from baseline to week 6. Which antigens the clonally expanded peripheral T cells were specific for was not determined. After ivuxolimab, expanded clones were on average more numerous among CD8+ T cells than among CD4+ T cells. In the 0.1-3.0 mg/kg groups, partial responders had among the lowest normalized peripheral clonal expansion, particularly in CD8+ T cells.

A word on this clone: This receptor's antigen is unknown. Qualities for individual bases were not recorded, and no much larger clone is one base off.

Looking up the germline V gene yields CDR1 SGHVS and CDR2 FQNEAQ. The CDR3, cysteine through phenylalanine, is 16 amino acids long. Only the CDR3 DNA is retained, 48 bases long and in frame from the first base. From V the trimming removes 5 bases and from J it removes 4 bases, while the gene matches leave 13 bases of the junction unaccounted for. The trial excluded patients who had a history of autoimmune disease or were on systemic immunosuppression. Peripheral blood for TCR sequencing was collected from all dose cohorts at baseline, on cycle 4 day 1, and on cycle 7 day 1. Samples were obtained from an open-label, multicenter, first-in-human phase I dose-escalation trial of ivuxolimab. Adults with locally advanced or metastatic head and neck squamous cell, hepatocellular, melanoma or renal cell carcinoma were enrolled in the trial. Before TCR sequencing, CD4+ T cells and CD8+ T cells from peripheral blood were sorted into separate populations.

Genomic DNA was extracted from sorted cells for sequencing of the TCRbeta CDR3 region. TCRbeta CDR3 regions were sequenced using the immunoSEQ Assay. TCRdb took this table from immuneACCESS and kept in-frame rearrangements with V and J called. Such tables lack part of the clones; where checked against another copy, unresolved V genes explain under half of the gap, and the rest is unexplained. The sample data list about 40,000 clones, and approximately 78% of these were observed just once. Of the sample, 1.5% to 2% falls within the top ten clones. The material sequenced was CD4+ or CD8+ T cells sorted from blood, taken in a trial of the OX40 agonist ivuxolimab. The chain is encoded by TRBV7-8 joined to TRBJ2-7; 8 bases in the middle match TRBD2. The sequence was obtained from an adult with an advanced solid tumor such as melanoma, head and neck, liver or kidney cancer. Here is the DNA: TGTGCCAGCAGCCCTCGTGGAGGGGCGGGAGGATACGAGCAGTACTTC. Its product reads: CASSPRGGAGGYEQYF.